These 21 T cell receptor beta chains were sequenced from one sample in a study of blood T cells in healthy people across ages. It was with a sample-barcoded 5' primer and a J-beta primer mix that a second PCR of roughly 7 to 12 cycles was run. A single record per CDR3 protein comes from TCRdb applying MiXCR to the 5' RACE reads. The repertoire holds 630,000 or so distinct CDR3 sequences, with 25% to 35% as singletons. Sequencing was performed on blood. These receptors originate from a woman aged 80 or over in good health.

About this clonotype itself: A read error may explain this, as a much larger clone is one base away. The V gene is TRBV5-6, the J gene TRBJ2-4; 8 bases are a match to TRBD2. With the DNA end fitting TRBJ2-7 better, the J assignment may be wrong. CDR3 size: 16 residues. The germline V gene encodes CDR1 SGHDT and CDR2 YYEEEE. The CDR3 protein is CASSLLSGGGLGEQYF. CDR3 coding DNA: TGTGCCAGCAGCTTGTTGAGTGGCGGGGGGTTAGGCGAGCAGTACTTC.

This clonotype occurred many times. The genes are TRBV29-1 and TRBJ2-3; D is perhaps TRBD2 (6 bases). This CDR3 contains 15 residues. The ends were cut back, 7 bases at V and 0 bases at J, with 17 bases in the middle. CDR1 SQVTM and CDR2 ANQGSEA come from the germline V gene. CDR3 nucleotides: TGCAGCGCCAACCCCAGCGGGTCTAGCACAGATACGCAGTATTTT. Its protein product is CSANPSGSSTDTQYF.

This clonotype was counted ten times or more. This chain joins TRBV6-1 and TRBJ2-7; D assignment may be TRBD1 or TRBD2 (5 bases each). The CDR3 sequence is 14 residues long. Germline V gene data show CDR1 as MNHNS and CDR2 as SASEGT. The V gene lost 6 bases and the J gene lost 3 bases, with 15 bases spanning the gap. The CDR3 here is CASSAAGTLYEQYF. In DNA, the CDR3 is TGTGCCAGCAGCGCTGCCGGGACCCTCTACGAGCAGTACTTC.

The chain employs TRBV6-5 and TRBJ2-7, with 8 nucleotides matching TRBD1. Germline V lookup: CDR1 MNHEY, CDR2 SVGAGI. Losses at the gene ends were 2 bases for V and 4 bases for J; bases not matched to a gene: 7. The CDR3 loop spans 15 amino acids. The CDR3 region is CASSYTHRGSYEQYF. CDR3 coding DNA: TGTGCCAGCAGTTACACCCACAGGGGGAGTTACGAGCAGTACTTC.

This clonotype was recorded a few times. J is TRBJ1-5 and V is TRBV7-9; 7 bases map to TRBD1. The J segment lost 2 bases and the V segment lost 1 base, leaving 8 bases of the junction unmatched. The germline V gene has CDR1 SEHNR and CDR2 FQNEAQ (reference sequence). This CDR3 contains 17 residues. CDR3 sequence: CASSLVRGGRGNQPQHF. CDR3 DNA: TGTGCCAGCAGCTTAGTTCGAGGGGGCCGAGGCAATCAGCCCCAGCATTTT.

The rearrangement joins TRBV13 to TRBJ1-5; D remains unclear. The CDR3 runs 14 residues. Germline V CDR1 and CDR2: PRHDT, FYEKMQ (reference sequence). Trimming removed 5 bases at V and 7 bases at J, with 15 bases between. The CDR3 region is CASSQRSGGQPQHF. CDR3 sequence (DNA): TGTGCCAGCAGCCAGAGGTCAGGCGGGCAGCCCCAGCATTTT.

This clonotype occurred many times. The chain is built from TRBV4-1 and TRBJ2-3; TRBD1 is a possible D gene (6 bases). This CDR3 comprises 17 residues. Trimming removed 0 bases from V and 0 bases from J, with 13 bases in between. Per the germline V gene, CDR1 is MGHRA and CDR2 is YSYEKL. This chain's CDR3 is CASSQDRGTFSTDTQYF. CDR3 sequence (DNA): TGCGCCAGCAGCCAAGATAGGGGGACATTTAGCACAGATACGCAGTATTTT.

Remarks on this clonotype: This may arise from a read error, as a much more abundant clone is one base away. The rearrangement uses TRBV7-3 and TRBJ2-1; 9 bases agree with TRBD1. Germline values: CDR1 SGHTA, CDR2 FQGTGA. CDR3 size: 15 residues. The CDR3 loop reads CASSLSGQGVNGQFF. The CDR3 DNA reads TGTGCCAGCAGCTTGTCGGGACAGGGCGTCAATGGGCAGTTCTTC.

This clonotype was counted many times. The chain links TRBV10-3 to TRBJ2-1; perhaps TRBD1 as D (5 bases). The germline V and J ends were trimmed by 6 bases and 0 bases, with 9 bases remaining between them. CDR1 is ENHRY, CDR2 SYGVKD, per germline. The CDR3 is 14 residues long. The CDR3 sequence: CAIRDTSSYNEQFF. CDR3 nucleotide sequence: TGTGCCATCAGGGACACGAGCTCCTACAATGAGCAGTTCTTC.

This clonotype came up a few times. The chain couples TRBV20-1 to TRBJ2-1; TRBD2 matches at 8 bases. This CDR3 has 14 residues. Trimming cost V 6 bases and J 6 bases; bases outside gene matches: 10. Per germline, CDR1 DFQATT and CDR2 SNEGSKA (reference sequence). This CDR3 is CSAPESGGGNEQFF. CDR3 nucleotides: TGCAGTGCCCCAGAGTCGGGAGGGGGCAATGAGCAGTTCTTC.

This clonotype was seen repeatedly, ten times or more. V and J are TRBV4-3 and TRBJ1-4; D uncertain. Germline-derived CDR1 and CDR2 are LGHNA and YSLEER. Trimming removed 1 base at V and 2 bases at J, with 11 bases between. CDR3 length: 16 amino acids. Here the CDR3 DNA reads TGCGCCAGCAGCCAAGCGACCTTGGCGACTAATGAAAAACTGTTTTTT. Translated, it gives CASSQATLATNEKLFF.

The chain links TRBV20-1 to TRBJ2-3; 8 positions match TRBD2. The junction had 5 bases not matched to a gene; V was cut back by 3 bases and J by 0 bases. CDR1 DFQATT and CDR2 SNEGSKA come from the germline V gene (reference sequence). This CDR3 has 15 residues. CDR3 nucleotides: TGCAGTGCTAGCGGAGCGGGGGTTAGCACAGATACGCAGTATTTT. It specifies CSASGAGVSTDTQYF.

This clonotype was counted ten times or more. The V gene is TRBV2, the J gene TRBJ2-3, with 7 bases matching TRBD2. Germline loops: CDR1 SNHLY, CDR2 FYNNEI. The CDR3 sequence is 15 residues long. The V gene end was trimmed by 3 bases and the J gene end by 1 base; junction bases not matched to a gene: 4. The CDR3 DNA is TGTGCCAGCAGTGAGTTAGCGGGTGGCACAGATACGCAGTATTTT. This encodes CASSELAGGTDTQYF.

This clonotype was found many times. Here the CDR3 DNA reads TGTGCCACCAGCAGAGTACAGGGGGCGCGTGAGTTGGAGACCCAGTACTTC. Its translation: CATSRVQGARELETQYF. The V gene is TRBV15, the J gene TRBJ2-5; TRBD1 matches 9 bases. The trim removed 1 base at V and 5 bases at J, leaving 11 bases unmatched. Germline V gene data show CDR1 as LNHNV and CDR2 as YYDKDF (reference sequence). The CDR3 is 17 residues long.

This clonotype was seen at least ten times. The CDR3 sequence is CSARRPSPGPSTLGLYGYTF. The CDR3 nucleotides are TGCAGTGCTAGAAGGCCCTCCCCCGGGCCATCCACTTTGGGGCTCTATGGCTACACCTTC. The gene calls are TRBV20-1 and TRBJ1-2, with D possibly TRBD1 on 5 matching bases. Between the trimmed V and J ends, which lost 2 bases and 4 bases, there was a span of 32 bases. CDR3 size: 20 residues. CDR1 is DFQATT and CDR2 is SNEGSKA in the germline V gene (reference sequence).

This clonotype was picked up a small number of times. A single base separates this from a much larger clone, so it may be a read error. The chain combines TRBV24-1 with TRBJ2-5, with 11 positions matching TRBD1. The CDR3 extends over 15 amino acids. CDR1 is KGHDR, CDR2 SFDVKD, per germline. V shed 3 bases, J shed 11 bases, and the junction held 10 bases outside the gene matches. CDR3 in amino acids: CATSDGQGARNEQYF. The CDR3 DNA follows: TGTGCCACCAGTGATGGACAGGGGGCCCGCAATGAGCAGTACTTC.

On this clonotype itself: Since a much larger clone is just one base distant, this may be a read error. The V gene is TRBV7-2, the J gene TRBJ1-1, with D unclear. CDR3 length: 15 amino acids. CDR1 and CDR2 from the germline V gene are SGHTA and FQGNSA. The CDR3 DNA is TGTGCCAGCAGCTTAGATCTGAGTCCGAACACTGAAACTTTCTTT. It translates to CASSLDLSPNTETFF.

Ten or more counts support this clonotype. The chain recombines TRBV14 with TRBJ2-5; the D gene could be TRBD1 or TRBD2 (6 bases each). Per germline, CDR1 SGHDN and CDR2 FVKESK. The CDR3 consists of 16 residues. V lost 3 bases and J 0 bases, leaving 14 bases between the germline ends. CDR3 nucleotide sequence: TGTGCCAGCAGCCACCTGGACGGGGGCGACCAAGAGACCCAGTACTTC. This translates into CASSHLDGGDQETQYF.

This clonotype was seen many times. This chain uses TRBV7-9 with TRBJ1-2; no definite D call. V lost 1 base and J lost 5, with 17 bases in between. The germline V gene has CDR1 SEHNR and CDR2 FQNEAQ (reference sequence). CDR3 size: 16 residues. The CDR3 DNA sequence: TGTGCCAGCAGCTTAGGAGTAGCGTCAGCCAAATATGGCTACACCTTC. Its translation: CASSLGVASAKYGYTF. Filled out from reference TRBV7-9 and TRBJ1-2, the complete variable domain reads DTGVSQNPRHKITKRGQNVTFRCDPISEHNRLYWYRQTLGQGPEFLTYFQNEAQLEKSRLLSDRFSAERPKGSFSTLEIQRTEQGDSAMYLCASSLGVASAKYGYTFGSGTRLTVV.

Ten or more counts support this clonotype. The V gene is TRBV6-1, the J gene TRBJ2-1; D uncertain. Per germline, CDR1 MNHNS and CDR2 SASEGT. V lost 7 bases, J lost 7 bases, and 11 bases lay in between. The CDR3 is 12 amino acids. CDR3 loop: CASTKDENEQFF. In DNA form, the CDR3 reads TGTGCCAGCACGAAAGATGAAAATGAGCAGTTCTTC.

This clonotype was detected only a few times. The CDR3 DNA follows: TGTGCCAGCAGTTACTCGACTAGCGGGAGAAGCTACGAGCAGTACTTC. This translates into CASSYSTSGRSYEQYF. This rearrangement joins TRBV6-5 to TRBJ2-7; 12 nucleotides match TRBD2. CDR3 length: 16 amino acids. V dropped 0 bases and J dropped 3; count of bases not matched to a gene: 3. CDR1 and CDR2 (germline): MNHEY, SVGAGI.